The next 15 T cell receptor beta chains were all read from a single sample in a study of blood T cell repertoires in COVID-19. Sequenced by immunoSEQ multiplex PCR; TCRdb stores in-frame clones only, minus some. The top ten clones hold roughly 4.6% of a sample with approximately 220,000 clones, roughly 84% of them seen once. Sequenced material: peripheral blood. The receptors were gathered from a woman aged 60-75 years who had recovered from COVID-19.

The rearrangement joins TRBV7-9 to TRBJ1-1; 8 nucleotides line up with TRBD1. The CDR3 sequence is 15 residues long. V lost 3 bases and J lost 3; bases outside the gene matches: 6. CDR1 and CDR2 from the germline V gene are SEHNR and FQNEAQ (reference sequence). CDR3 coding DNA: TGTGCCAGCAGCTTGGACAGGGCTGGGGACACTGAAGCTTTCTTT. Protein sequence: CASSLDRAGDTEAFF.

The table lists this clone with a few counts. Here the CDR3 DNA reads TGTGCCAGCAGTGAATGGTCTAGCGGGTACAATGAGCAGTTCTTC. Protein sequence: CASSEWSSGYNEQFF. The J gene is TRBJ2-1, the V gene TRBV6-1; 8 nucleotides agree with TRBD2. Germline CDR1 reads MNHNS; CDR2 reads SASEGT. This CDR3 has 15 residues. J was trimmed by 4 bases and V by 2 bases; bases with no gene match: 4.

This clone was counted only a few times. CDR3 nucleotides: TGCAGCGCCGGGACAGGGCCATATGGCTACACCTTC. Translated: CSAGTGPYGYTF. The chain uses TRBV29-1 and TRBJ1-2, with 9 bases lining up with TRBD1. The CDR3 covers 12 residues. Trimming cost V 7 bases and J 5 bases; bases outside gene matches: 5. Germline CDR1 reads SQVTM; CDR2 reads ANQGSEA.

The rearrangement links TRBV6-2 or TRBV6-3 to TRBJ1-3; possibly TRBD1 for D (5 bases). CDR3 length equals 16 residues. Germline lookup yields CDR1 MNHEY and CDR2 SVGEGT. The V and J ends lost 1 base and 2 bases respectively, with 12 bases between them. CDR3 nucleotides: TGTGCCAGCAGTTACTTTGCAGGGTTCGCTGGAAACACCATATATTTT. Its translation: CASSYFAGFAGNTIYF.

The V gene is TRBV6-5, the J gene TRBJ2-4; TRBD1 is a possible D gene (6 bases). CDR1 and CDR2 from the germline V gene are MNHEY and SVGAGI. Trimming stripped 10 bases from V and 0 bases from J, with 16 bases between. The CDR3 has 15 amino acids. This chain's CDR3 is CATGGQSLAKNIQYF. The CDR3 bases are TGTGCCACCGGCGGACAGTCGCTAGCCAAAAACATTCAGTACTTC.

V usage is TRBV6-1 and J usage is TRBJ1-6, with D unresolved. The CDR3 extends over 16 amino acids. V lost 1 base and J lost 3, with 10 bases in between. CDR1 is MNHNS, CDR2 SASEGT, per germline. The CDR3 is CASSEGWRNYNSPLHF. The CDR3 coding sequence is TGTGCCAGCAGTGAAGGTTGGCGGAACTATAATTCACCCCTCCACTTT.

This clone was seen only a few times. V usage is TRBV11-2 and J usage is TRBJ2-3, with a tentative D call TRBD1 (5 bases). V lost 5 bases and J 2 bases, leaving 11 bases between the germline ends. Per germline, CDR1 SGHAT and CDR2 FQNNGV. CDR3 length: 14 amino acids. The CDR3 here is CASSLRQNTDTQYF. The CDR3 DNA follows: TGTGCCAGCAGCCTCCGACAGAACACAGATACGCAGTATTTT.

This sequence joins TRBV18 and TRBJ2-3; 8 bases map to TRBD1. V lost 4 bases, J lost 3 bases, and 3 bases stayed unmatched. This CDR3 has 14 residues. Germline-derived CDR1 and CDR2 are KGHSH and LQKENI. Written as DNA, the CDR3 is TGTGCCAGCTCACGCCGGACAGGGACAGATACGCAGTATTTT. Its protein is CASSRRTGTDTQYF. The full variable domain, with the rest looked up from reference TRBV18 and TRBJ2-3, is NAGVMQNPRHLVRRRGQEARLRCSPMKGHSHVYWYRQLPEEGLKFMVYLQKENIIDESGMPKERFSAEFPKEGPSILRIQQVVRGDSAAYFCASSRRTGTDTQYFGPGTRLTVL.

J is TRBJ2-7 and V is TRBV19; D perhaps matches TRBD2 (6 bases). This CDR3 is built from 14 residues. V was pared by 4 bases and J by 0 bases, with 10 bases between. Germline V gives CDR1 LNHDA, CDR2 SQIVND (reference sequence). CDR3 residues: CASSKRTNSYEQYF. As DNA, the CDR3 is TGTGCCAGTAGTAAACGGACTAACTCCTACGAGCAGTACTTC.

The CDR3 sequence is CASSTENTGELFF. The CDR3 bases are TGTGCCAGCAGCACAGAGAACACCGGGGAGCTGTTTTTT. The rearrangement links TRBV2 to TRBJ2-2, with no clear D. Germline CDR1 SNHLY, CDR2 FYNNEI. The V gene lost 6 bases and the J gene lost 1 base, with 6 bases spanning the gap. The CDR3 loop spans 13 amino acids.

The rearrangement uses TRBV6-1 and TRBJ2-2; the match to TRBD2 covers 7 bases. Germline V gives CDR1 MNHNS, CDR2 SASEGT. With V trimmed by 7 bases and J by 6 bases, 8 bases remained unmatched. This CDR3 is built from 14 residues. CDR3 region: CASMGGSWAGELFF. CDR3 DNA: TGTGCCAGCATGGGGGGGAGTTGGGCCGGGGAGCTGTTTTTT.

V gene TRBV19 combines with J gene TRBJ1-6, with TRBD1 matching over 10 bases. Germline trimming cut 7 bases from V and 9 bases from J; bases unmatched to any gene: 9. The CDR3 consists of 15 residues. Germline V lookup: CDR1 LNHDA, CDR2 SQIVND (reference sequence). For the CDR3, the DNA is TGTGCCAGTAAGCGAGACAGGGGGCAGAGTTCACCCCTCCACTTT. This encodes CASKRDRGQSSPLHF.

This chain links TRBV10-3 with TRBJ1-2; a possible D gene is TRBD1 (5 bases). There are 14 residues in the CDR3. CDR1 and CDR2 (germline): ENHRY, SYGVKD. The germline V and J ends were trimmed by 3 bases and 8 bases, with 16 bases remaining between them. DNA for the CDR3: TGTGCCATCAGTGAACCTACAGGTCCGGAGGGCTACACCTTC. Encoded protein: CAISEPTGPEGYTF.

The J gene is TRBJ1-1, the V gene TRBV19; 7 bases align to TRBD1. Germline values: CDR1 LNHDA, CDR2 SQIVND (reference sequence). V lost 4 bases to trimming and J lost 0 bases; unmatched junction nucleotides: 5. The CDR3 consists of 15 residues. This chain's CDR3 is CASSTTGYLNTEAFF. The DNA for the CDR3 is TGTGCCAGTAGTACGACAGGGTATTTGAACACTGAAGCTTTCTTT.

The chain couples TRBV14 to TRBJ2-2; 8 bases are a match to TRBD1. This CDR3 spans 15 amino acids. In germline, CDR1 is SGHDN, CDR2 FVKESK. V was clipped by 4 bases and J by 4 bases; unmatched bases: 5. This CDR3 reads CASSPDRGLTGELFF. CDR3 DNA sequence: TGTGCCAGCAGCCCCGACAGGGGCCTCACCGGGGAGCTGTTTTTT.